This T cell receptor (beta chain) is from a study of T cells after yellow fever vaccination. Conversion of TCR transcripts into cDNA relied on 5'RACE template switching, which added a universal primer site and UMIs. TCRdb recomputed calls from the 5' RACE reads with MiXCR, one row per CDR3 protein. The data contain 500,000 to 700,000 distinct CDR3 sequences, about 19% of them singletons. V lost 5 bases to trimming and J lost 10 bases; unmatched junction nucleotides: 5. CDR3 size: 15 residues. CDR1 is SGHVS, CDR2 FNYEAQ, per germline. This chain uses TRBV7-6 with TRBJ2-1, with TRBD2 identical over 16 bases. This clonotype was obtained from a man aged 25-40 years who received the YFV17D yellow fever vaccine. Material: PBMCs, obtained 15 days after the yellow fever booster vaccination. CDR3 protein: CASSQGLAGGLEQFF. CDR3 DNA: TGTGCCAGCAGCCAGGGACTAGCGGGAGGGCTCGAGCAGTTCTTC.